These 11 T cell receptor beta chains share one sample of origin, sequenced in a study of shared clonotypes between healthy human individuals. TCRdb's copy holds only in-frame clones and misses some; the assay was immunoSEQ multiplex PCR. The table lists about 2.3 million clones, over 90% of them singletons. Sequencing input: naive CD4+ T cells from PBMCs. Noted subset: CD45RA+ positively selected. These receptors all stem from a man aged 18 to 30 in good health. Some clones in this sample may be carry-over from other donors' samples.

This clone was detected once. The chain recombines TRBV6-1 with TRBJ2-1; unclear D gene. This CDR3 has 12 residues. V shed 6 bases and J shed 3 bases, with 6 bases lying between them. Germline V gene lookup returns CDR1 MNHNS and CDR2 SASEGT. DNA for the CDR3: TGTGCCAGCAGGAGCAGCTACAATGAGCAGTTCTTC. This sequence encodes CASRSSYNEQFF.

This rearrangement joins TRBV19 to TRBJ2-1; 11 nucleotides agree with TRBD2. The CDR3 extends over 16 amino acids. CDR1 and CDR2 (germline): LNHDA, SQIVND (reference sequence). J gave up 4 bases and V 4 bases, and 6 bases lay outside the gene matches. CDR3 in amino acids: CASSRAGTSGYNEQFF. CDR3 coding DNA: TGTGCCAGTAGTAGGGCCGGGACTAGCGGATACAATGAGCAGTTCTTC.

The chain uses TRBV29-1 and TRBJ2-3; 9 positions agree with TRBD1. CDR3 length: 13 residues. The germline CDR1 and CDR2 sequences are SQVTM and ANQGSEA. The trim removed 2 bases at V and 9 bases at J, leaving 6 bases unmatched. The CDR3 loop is CSVERDRVDTQYF. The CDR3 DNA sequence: TGCAGCGTTGAAAGGGACAGGGTAGACACGCAGTATTTT.

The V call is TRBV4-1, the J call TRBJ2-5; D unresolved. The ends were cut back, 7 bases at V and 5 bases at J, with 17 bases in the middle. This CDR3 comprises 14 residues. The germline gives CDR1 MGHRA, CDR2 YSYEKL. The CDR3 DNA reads TGCGCCAGCACCCCCAACCTTATTGGGGAGACCCAGTACTTC. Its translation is CASTPNLIGETQYF.

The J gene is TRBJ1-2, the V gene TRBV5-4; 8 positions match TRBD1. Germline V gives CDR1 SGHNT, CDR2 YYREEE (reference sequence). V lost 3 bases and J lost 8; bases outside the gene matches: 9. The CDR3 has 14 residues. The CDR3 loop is CASSSGQGLWGYTF. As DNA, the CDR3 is TGTGCCAGCAGCTCCGGACAGGGACTGTGGGGCTACACCTTC.

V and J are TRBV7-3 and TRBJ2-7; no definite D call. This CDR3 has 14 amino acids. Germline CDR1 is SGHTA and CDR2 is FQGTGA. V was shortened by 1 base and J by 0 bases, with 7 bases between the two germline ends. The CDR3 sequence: CASSLIGDSYEQYF. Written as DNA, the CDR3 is TGTGCCAGCAGCTTAATTGGGGACTCCTACGAGCAGTACTTC.

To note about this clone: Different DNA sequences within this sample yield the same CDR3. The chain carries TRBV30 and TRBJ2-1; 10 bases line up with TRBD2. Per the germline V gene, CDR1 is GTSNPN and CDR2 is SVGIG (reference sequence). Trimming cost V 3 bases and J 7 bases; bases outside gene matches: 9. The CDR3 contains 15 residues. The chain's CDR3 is CAWSPRLAGGNEQFF. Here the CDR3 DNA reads TGTGCCTGGAGCCCCCGACTAGCGGGCGGGAATGAGCAGTTCTTC.

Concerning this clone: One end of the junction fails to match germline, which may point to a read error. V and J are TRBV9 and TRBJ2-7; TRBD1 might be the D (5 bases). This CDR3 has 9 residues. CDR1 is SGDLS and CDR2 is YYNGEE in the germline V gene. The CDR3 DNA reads TGTGCCAGCAGCGCCTACTCAGGGTTC. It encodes CASSAYSGF.

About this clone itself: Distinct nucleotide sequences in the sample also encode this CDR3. The CDR3 region is CASSLGTAQETQYF. As DNA, the CDR3 is TGTGCCAGCAGCTTGGGGACAGCTCAAGAGACCCAGTACTTC. V gene TRBV5-4 combines with J gene TRBJ2-5, with a possible D match to TRBD1 (6 bases). V was cut by 0 bases and J by 2 bases, with 8 bases left in between. This CDR3 comprises 14 residues. Germline CDR1 reads SGHNT; CDR2 reads YYREEE (reference sequence).

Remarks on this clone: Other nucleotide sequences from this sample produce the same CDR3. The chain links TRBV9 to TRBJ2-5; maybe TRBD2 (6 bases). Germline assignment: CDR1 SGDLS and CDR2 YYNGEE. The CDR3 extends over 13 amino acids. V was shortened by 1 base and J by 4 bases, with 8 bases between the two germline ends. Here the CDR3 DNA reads TGTGCCAGCAGCGTAAGGGGAGGAGAGACCCAGTACTTC. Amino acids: CASSVRGGETQYF.

As DNA, the CDR3 is TGTGCCAGCAGTTTACGGCCGACCTCCTACGAGCAGTACTTC. Residues: CASSLRPTSYEQYF. The rearrangement uses TRBV28 and TRBJ2-7; no clear D. Germline lookup yields CDR1 MDHEN and CDR2 SYDVKM. The V end lost 2 bases, the J end lost 0 bases, and 8 bases lay between the germline ends. The CDR3 consists of 14 residues. Full variable domain (missing parts from reference TRBV28 and TRBJ2-7): DVKVTQSSRYLVKRTGEKVFLECVQDMDHENMFWYRQDPGLGLRLIYFSYDVKMKEKGDIPEGYSVSREKKERFSLILESASTNQTSMYLCASSLRPTSYEQYFGPGTRLTVT.